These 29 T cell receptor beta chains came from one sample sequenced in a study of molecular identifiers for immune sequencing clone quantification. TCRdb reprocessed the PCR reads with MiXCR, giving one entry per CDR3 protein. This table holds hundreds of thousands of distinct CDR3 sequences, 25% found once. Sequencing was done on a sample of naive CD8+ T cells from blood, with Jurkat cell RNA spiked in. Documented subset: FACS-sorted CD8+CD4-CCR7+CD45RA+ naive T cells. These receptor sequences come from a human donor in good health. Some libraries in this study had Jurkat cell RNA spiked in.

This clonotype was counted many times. CDR3 loop: CASSQGRGDPYEQYF. The CDR3 nucleotides read TGCGCCAGCAGCCAAGGGCGGGGAGATCCCTACGAGCAGTACTTC. The chain uses TRBV4-1 and TRBJ2-7; D might be TRBD2 (6 bases). Trimming pared 1 base from V and 2 bases from J, leaving 12 bases between. CDR3 length: 15 residues. Germline V gives CDR1 MGHRA, CDR2 YSYEKL.

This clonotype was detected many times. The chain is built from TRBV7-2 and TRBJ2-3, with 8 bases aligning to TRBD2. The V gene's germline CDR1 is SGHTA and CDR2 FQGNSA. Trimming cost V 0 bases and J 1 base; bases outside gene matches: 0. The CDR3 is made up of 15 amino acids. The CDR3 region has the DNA TGTGCCAGCAGCTTAGCAGCGGGGGGCACAGATACGCAGTATTTT. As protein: CASSLAAGGTDTQYF. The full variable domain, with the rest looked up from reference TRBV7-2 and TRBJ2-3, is GAGVSQSPSNKVTEKGKDVELRCDPISGHTALYWYRQSLGQGLEFLIYFQGNSAPDKSGLPSDRFSAERTGGSVSTLTIQRTQQEDSAVYLCASSLAAGGTDTQYFGPGTRLTVL.

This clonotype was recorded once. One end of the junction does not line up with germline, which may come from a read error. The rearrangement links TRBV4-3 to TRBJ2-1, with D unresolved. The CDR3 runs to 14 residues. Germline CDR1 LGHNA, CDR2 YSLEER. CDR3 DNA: TGCGCCAGCTGCCAAGATCGAGCCTACAATGAGCAGTTCTTC. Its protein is CASCQDRAYNEQFF.

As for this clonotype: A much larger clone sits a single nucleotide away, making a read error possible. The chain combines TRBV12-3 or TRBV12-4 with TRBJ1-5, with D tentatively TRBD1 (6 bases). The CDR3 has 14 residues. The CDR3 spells CAGSFSGGHQPQHF. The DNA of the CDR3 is TGTGCCGGCAGTTTTTCCGGGGGGCATCAGCCCCAGCATTTT.

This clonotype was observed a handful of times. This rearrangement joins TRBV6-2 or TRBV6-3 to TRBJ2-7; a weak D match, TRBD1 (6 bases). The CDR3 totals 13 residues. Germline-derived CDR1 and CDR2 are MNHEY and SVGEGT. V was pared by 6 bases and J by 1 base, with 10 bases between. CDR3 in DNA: TGTGCCAGCAGGTATACAGGGTCCTACGAGCAGTACTTC. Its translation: CASRYTGSYEQYF.

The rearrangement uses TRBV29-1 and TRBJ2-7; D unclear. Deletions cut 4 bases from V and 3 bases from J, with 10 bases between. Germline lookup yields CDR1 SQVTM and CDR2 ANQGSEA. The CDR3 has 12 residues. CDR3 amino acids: CSVVADHYEQYF. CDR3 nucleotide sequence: TGCAGCGTTGTTGCGGACCACTACGAGCAGTACTTC.

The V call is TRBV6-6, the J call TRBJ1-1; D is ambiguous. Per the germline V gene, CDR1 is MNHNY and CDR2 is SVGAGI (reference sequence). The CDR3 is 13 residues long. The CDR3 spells CVTRTAMNTEAFF. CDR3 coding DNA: TGTGTCACAAGGACGGCCATGAACACTGAAGCTTTCTTT.

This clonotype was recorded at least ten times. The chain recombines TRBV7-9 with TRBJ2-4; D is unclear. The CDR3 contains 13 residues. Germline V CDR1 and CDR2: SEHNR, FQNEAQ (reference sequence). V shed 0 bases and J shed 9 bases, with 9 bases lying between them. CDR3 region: CASSLADSIIQYF. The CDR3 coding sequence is TGTGCCAGCAGCTTAGCAGATTCCATCATTCAGTACTTC.

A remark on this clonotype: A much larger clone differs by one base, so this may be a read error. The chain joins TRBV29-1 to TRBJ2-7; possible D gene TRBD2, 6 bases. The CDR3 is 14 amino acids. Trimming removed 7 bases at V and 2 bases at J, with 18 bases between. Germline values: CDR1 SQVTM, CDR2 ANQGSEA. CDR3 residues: CSAGDSPSPYEQYF. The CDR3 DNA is TGCAGCGCCGGGGACTCTCCGAGCCCCTACGAGCAGTACTTC.

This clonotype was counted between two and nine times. This chain's CDR3 is CASSPTPGRSSYEQYF. CDR3 nucleotides: TGTGCCAGCAGCCCAACCCCGGGACGGAGCTCCTACGAGCAGTACTTC. The chain has TRBV27 and TRBJ2-7, with D perhaps matching TRBD1 or TRBD2 (5 bases each). From germline, CDR1 is MNHEY and CDR2 SMNVEV (reference sequence). This CDR3 is 16 amino acids long. V gave up 6 bases and J gave up 0 bases, with 18 bases separating them.

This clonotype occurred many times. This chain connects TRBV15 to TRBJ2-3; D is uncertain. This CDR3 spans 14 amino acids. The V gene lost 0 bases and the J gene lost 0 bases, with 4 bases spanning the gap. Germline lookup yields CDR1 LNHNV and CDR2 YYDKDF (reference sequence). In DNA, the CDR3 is TGTGCCACCAGCAGAGAGTATAGCACAGATACGCAGTATTTT. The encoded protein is CATSREYSTDTQYF.

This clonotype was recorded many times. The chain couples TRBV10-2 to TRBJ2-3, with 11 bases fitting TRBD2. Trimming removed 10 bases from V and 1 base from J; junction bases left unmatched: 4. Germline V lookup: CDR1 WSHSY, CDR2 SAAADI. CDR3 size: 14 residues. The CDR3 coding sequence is TGCGCCACTCAGACTAGCGGGGGCACAGATACGCAGTATTTT. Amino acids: CATQTSGGTDTQYF.

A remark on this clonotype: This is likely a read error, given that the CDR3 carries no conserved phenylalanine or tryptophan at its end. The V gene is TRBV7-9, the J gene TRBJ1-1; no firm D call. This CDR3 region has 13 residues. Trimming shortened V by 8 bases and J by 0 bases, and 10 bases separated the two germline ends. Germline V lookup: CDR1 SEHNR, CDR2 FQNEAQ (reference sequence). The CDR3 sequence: CASGGRMNTEAFS. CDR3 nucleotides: TGTGCCAGCGGAGGCAGGATGAACACTGAAGCTTTCTCT.

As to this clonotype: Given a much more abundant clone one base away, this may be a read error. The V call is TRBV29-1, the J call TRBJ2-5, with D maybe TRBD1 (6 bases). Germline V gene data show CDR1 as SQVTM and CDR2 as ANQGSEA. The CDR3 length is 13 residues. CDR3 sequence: CSVESGDQATQYF. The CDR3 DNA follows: TGCAGCGTTGAATCAGGGGATCAAGCGACCCAGTACTTC.

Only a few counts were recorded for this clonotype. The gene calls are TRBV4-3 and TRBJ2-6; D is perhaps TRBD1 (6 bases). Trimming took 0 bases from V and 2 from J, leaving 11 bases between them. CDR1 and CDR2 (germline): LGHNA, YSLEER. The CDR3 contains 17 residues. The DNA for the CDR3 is TGCGCCAGCAGCCAAGATATGGCAGGGGCTGGGGCCAACGTCCTGACTTTC. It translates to CASSQDMAGAGANVLTF.

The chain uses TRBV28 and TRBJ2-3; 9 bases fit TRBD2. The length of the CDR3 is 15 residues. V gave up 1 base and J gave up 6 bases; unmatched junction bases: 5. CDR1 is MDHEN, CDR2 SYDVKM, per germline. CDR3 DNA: TGTGCCAGCAGTTTATCGTTTGCGGGGGGGGATACGCAGTATTTT. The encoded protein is CASSLSFAGGDTQYF.

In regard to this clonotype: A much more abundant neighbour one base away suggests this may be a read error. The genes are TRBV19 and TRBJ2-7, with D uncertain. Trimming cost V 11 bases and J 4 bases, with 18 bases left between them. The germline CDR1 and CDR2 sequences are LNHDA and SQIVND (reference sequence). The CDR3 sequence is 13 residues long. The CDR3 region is CARTPGPTYEQYF. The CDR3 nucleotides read TGTGCCCGTACCCCGGGCCCCACGTACGAGCAGTACTTC. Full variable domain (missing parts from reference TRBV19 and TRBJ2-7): DGGITQSPKYLFRKEGQNVTLSCEQNLNHDAMYWYRQDPGQGLRLIYYSQIVNDFQKGDIAEGYSVSREKKESFPLTVTSAQKNPTAFYLCARTPGPTYEQYFGPGTRLTVT.

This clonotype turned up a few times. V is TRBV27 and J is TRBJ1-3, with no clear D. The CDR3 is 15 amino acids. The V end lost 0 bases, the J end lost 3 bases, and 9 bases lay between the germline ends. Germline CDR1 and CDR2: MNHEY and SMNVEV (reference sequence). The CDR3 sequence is CASSLSWGGGNTIYF. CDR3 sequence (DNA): TGTGCCAGCAGTTTATCGTGGGGAGGTGGAAACACCATATATTTT.

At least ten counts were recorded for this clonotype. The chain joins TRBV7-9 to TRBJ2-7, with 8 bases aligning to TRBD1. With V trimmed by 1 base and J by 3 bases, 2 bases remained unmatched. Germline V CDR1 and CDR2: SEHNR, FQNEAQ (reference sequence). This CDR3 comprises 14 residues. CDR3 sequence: CASSLVTGDYEQYF. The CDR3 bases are TGTGCCAGCAGCTTAGTGACAGGGGACTACGAGCAGTACTTC. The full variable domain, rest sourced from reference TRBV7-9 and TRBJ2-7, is DTGVSQNPRHKITKRGQNVTFRCDPISEHNRLYWYRQTLGQGPEFLTYFQNEAQLEKSRLLSDRFSAERPKGSFSTLEIQRTEQGDSAMYLCASSLVTGDYEQYFGPGTRLTVT.

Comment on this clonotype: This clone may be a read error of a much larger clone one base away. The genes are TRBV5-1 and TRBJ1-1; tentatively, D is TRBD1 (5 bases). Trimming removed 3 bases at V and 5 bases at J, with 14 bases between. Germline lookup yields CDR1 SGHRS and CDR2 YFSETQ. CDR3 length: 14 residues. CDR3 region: CASSCRTLRTEAFF. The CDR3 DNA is TGCGCCAGCAGCTGCCGGACATTACGGACTGAAGCTTTCTTT.

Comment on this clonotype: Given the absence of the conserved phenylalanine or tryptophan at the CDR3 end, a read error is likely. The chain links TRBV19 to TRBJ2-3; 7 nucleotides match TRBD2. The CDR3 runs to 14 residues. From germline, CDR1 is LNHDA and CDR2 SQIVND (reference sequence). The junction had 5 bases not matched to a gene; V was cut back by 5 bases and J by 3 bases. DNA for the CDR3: TGTGCCAGTAGTTTCGGCGGGGGAACAGATACGCAGTATCTT. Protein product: CASSFGGGTDTQYL.

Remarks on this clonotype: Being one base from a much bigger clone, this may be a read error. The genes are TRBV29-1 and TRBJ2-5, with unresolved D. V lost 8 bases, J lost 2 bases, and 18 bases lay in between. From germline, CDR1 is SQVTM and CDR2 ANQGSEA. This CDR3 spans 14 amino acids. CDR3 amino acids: CSLSTLADQETQYF. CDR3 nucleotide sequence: TGCAGCCTATCGACTTTGGCGGATCAAGAGACCCAGTACTTC.

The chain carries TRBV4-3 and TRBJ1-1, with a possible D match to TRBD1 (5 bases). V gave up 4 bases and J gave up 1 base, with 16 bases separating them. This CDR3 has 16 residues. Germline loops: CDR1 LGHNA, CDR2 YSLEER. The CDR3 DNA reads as TGCGCCAGCAGCCCATCCGGGACGGGGAGGAACACTGAAGCTTTCTTT. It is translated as CASSPSGTGRNTEAFF.

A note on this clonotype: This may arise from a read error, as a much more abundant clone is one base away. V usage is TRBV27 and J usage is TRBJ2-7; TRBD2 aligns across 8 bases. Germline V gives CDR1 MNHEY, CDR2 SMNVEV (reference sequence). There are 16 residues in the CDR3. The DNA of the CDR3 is TGTGCCAGCAGTCCAACCACTAGCGGTCGGTATTACGCGCAGTACTTC. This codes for CASSPTTSGRYYAQYF.

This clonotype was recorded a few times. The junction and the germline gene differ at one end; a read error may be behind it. DNA of the CDR3: TGTGCTAGCAGCTTAGACCTCCCTTCCTACAATGAGCAGTTCTTC. Translating gives CASSLDLPSYNEQFF. The rearrangement joins TRBV7-7 to TRBJ2-1, with D unresolved. There are 15 residues in the CDR3. CDR1 and CDR2 (germline): SSHAT, FNYEAQ (reference sequence).

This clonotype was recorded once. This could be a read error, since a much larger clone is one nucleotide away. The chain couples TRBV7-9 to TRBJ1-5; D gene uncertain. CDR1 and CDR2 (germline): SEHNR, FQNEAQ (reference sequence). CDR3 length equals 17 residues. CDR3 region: CASSPADDLYSHQPQHF. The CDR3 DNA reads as TGTGCCAGCAGCCCAGCGGACGACCTTTATAGCCATCAGCCCCAGCATTTT.

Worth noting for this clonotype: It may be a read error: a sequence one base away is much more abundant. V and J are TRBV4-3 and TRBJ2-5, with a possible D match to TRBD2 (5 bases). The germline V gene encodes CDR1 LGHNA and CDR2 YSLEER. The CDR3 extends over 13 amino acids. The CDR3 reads CAGSQVRGETQYF. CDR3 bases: TGCGCCGGCAGCCAAGTTCGGGGAGAGACCCAGTACTTC.

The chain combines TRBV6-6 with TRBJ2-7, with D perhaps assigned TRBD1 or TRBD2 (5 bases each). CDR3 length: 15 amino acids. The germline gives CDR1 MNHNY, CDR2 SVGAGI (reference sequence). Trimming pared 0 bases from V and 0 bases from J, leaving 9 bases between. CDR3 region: CASSYSRDHSYEQYF. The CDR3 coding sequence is TGTGCCAGCAGTTACTCCAGGGACCACTCCTACGAGCAGTACTTC.

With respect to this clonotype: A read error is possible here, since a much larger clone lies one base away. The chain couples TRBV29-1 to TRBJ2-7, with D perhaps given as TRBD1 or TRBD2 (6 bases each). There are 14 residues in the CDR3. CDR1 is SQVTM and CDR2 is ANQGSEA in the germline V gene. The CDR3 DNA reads TGCAGCGTTGAAAGCGGGCAGGGGTCCTACGAGCGGTACTTC. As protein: CSVESGQGSYERYF.